These 12 T cell receptor beta chains share one sample of origin, sequenced in a study of blood T cell repertoires in COVID-19. TCRdb's copy holds only in-frame clones and misses some; the assay was immunoSEQ multiplex PCR. The sample lists approximately 140,000 clones; more than 70% were seen once. Specimen: PBMCs or T cells enriched from blood (not recorded which). The receptors were gathered from a man aged 40-49 years with acute COVID-19.

This chain connects TRBV7-6 to TRBJ2-3; weak D call: TRBD1 (5 bases). The CDR3 contains 15 residues. From germline, CDR1 is SGHVS and CDR2 FNYEAQ. V dropped 4 bases and J dropped 3 bases, with 14 bases sitting between them. The CDR3 bases are TGTGCCAGCAGCTCTGGACATGGAACAACAGATACGCAGTATTTT. Its protein is CASSSGHGTTDTQYF.

The genes are TRBV5-8 and TRBJ2-7, with 7 bases lining up with TRBD1. CDR1 is SGHTS, CDR2 YDEGEE, per germline. The V gene end was trimmed by 4 bases and the J gene end by 0 bases; junction bases not matched to a gene: 7. CDR3 length: 15 amino acids. The CDR3 spells CASSNDRANSYEQYF. The CDR3, as DNA: TGTGCCAGCAGCAACGACAGGGCTAACTCCTACGAGCAGTACTTC.

DNA of the CDR3: TGCGCCAGCAGCTTGGAGTTAGAGCCGGGCTCCTACAATGAGCAGTTCTTC. Protein product: CASSLELEPGSYNEQFF. The V and J genes are TRBV5-1 and TRBJ2-1; D not resolved. V was trimmed by 0 bases and J by 0 bases, leaving 13 bases between them. This CDR3 spans 17 amino acids. CDR1 and CDR2 from the germline V gene are SGHRS and YFSETQ.

The chain employs TRBV11-2 and TRBJ1-5; TRBD1 aligns across 7 bases. V trimming: 5 bases; J trimming: 6 bases; junction bases outside the gene matches: 4. Germline CDR1 SGHAT, CDR2 FQNNGV. The CDR3 extends over 13 amino acids. Written as DNA, the CDR3 is TGTGCCAGCAGCGACAGGGTTGGTCAGCCCCAGCATTTT. Amino acid sequence: CASSDRVGQPQHF.

The rearrangement links TRBV7-9 to TRBJ1-1; 7 nucleotides agree with TRBD1. Looked up from germline, CDR1 is SEHNR and CDR2 is FQNEAQ (reference sequence). Trimming cost V 2 bases and J 7 bases; bases outside gene matches: 7. The CDR3 loop spans 14 amino acids. CDR3 sequence (DNA): TGTGCCAGCAGCTTAACGACCGGGGACAGTGAAGCTTTCTTT. Residues: CASSLTTGDSEAFF.

The V call is TRBV6-5, the J call TRBJ2-3; D may be TRBD1 (5 bases). This CDR3 is 16 amino acids long. Germline loops: CDR1 MNHEY, CDR2 SVGAGI. V lost 2 bases and J 5 bases, leaving 17 bases between the germline ends. CDR3 loop: CASSYPLRGSGDTQYF. The CDR3 DNA sequence: TGTGCCAGCAGTTACCCCCTAAGGGGTTCGGGAGATACGCAGTATTTT.

V usage is TRBV11-2 and J usage is TRBJ1-1; 9 bases match TRBD1. Germline loops: CDR1 SGHAT, CDR2 FQNNGV. The trim removed 0 bases at V and 4 bases at J, leaving 3 bases unmatched. The CDR3 sequence is 15 residues long. The CDR3 protein is CASSLDHRGPTEAFF. In DNA form, the CDR3 reads TGTGCCAGCAGCTTAGATCACAGGGGGCCCACTGAAGCTTTCTTT.

This clone was counted only a few times. The chain carries TRBV4-1 and TRBJ1-2; 8 nucleotides match TRBD1. CDR3 length: 15 amino acids. The germline gives CDR1 MGHRA, CDR2 YSYEKL. V dropped 2 bases and J dropped 8; count of bases not matched to a gene: 10. The CDR3 loop is CASSQMPQGAGGYTF. The CDR3 DNA sequence: TGCGCCAGCAGCCAAATGCCTCAGGGGGCAGGAGGCTACACCTTC.

V and J are TRBV5-5 and TRBJ2-3, with TRBD1 as a possible D gene (5 bases). The CDR3 totals 14 residues. V lost 2 bases and J 2 bases, leaving 9 bases between the germline ends. Germline lookup yields CDR1 SGHKS and CDR2 YYEKEE (reference sequence). The CDR3 protein is CASSLGQFTDTQYF. The CDR3 nucleotides read TGTGCCAGCAGCTTAGGACAATTCACAGATACGCAGTATTTT.

V usage is TRBV4-3 and J usage is TRBJ2-1; possible D gene TRBD2, 6 bases. CDR1 LGHNA and CDR2 YSLEER come from the germline V gene. Trimming shortened V by 0 bases and J by 10 bases, and 10 bases separated the two germline ends. This CDR3 is built from 13 residues. CDR3: CASSQDHRGEQFF. The CDR3 DNA reads as TGCGCCAGCAGCCAAGACCATCGGGGGGAGCAGTTCTTC.

The V and J genes are TRBV6-5 and TRBJ2-5; TRBD1 aligns across 7 bases. Germline V CDR1 and CDR2: MNHEY, SVGAGI. V trimming: 7 bases; J trimming: 1 base; junction bases outside the gene matches: 6. This CDR3 has 14 amino acids. CDR3 coding DNA: TGTGCCAGCAACGACAGGGAGCCCCAAGAGACCCAGTACTTC. It is translated as CASNDREPQETQYF.

V usage is TRBV10-3 and J usage is TRBJ2-3, with TRBD2 as a possible D gene (5 bases). The CDR3 length is 14 residues. Germline values: CDR1 ENHRY, CDR2 SYGVKD. V lost 6 bases to trimming and J lost 4 bases, with 14 bases between them. CDR3: CAIRLQADSDTQYF. CDR3 coding DNA: TGTGCCATCAGGCTCCAGGCGGACTCAGATACGCAGTATTTT.